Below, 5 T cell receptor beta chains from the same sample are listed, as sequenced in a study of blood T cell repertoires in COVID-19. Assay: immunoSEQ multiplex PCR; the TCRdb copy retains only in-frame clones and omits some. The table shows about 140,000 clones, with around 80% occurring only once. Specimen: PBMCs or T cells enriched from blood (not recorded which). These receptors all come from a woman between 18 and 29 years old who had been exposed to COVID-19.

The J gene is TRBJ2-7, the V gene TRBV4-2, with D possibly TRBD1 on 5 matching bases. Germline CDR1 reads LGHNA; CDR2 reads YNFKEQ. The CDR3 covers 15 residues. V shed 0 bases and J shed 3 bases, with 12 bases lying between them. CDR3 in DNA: TGTGCCAGCAGCCAAGATGGGGCAGGGTTCTACGAGCAGTACTTC. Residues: CASSQDGAGFYEQYF.

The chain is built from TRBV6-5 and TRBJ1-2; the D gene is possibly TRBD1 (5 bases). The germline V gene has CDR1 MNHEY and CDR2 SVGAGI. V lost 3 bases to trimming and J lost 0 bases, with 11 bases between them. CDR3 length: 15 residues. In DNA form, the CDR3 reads TGTGCCAGCAGTTATTCCAGGGCTTCTAACTATGGCTACACCTTC. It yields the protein CASSYSRASNYGYTF.

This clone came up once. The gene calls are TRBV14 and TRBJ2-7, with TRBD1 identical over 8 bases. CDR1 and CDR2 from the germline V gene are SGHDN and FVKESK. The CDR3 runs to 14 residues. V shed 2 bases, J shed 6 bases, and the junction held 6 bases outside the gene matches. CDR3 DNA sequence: TGTGCCAGCAGCCAACTTGGACAGGGAGGCGAGCAGTACTTC. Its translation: CASSQLGQGGEQYF.

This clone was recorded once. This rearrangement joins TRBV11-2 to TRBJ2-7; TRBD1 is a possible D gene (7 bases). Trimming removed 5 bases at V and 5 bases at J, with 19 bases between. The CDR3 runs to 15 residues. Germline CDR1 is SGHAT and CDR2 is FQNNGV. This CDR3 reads CASSPRGQGGDEQYF. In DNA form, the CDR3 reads TGTGCCAGCAGCCCCCGGGGGCAGGGGGGCGACGAGCAGTACTTC.

CDR3 protein: CASSPGGGYGYTF. Written as DNA, the CDR3 is TGTGCCAGCAGCCCCGGGGGGGGATATGGCTACACCTTC. The chain employs TRBV7-8 and TRBJ1-2; maybe TRBD1 (5 bases). This CDR3 region has 13 residues. With 5 bases removed from V and 5 bases from J, the gap between germline ends came to 12 bases. The germline V gene has CDR1 SGHVS and CDR2 FQNEAQ. Together with reference TRBV7-8 and TRBJ1-2, the CDR3 gives the full variable domain: GAGVSQSPRYKVAKRGQDVALRCDPISGHVSLFWYQQALGQGPEFLTYFQNEAQLDKSGLPSDRFFAERPEGSVSTLKIQRTQQEDSAVYLCASSPGGGYGYTFGSGTRLTVV.